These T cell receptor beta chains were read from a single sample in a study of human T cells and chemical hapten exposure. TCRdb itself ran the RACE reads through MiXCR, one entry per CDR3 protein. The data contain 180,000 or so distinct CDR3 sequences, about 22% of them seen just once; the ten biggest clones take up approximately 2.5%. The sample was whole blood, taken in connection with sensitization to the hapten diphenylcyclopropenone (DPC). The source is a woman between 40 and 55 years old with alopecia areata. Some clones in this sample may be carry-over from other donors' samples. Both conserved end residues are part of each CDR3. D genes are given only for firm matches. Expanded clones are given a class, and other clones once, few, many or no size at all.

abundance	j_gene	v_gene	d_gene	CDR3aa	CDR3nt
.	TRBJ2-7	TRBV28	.	CASSLREPSEQYF	TGTGCCAGCAGTTTACGGGAGCCTAGCGAGCAGTACTTC
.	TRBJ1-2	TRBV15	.	CATGRGGASDYGYTF	TGTGCCACTGGCAGAGGGGGGGCCAGTGACTATGGCTACACCTTC
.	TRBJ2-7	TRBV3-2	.	CASSQDSASWYEQYF	TGTGCCAGCAGCCAAGATAGCGCTAGTTGGTACGAGCAGTACTTC
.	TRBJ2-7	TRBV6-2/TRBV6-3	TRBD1	CASSYAGQGGDYEQYF	TGTGCCAGCAGTTACGCGGGACAGGGAGGTGATTACGAGCAGTACTTC
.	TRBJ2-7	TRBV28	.	CASRPGRGSEQYF	TGTGCCAGCAGGCCGGGACGGGGCTCCGAGCAGTACTTC
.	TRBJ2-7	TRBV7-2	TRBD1	CASSLASPGQGFGEQYF	TGTGCCAGCAGCTTAGCGAGCCCGGGACAGGGTTTCGGCGAGCAGTACTTC
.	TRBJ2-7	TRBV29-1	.	CSVRQDYEQYF	TGCAGCGTCCGACAGGACTACGAGCAGTACTTC
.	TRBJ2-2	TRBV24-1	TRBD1	CATSVRTGDTGELFF	TGTGCCACCAGTGTTAGGACAGGGGACACCGGGGAGCTGTTTTTT
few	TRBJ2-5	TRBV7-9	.	CASSWAGQETQYF	TGTGCCAGCAGCTGGGCAGGGCAAGAGACCCAGTACTTC
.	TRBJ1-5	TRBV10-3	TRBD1	CAIGDREGAQPQHF	TGTGCCATCGGAGACAGGGAGGGCGCTCAGCCCCAGCATTTT
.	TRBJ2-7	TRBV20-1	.	CSARVLGGANYEQYF	TGCAGTGCTAGAGTCCTTGGGGGCGCGAACTACGAGCAGTACTTC
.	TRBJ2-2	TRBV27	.	CASSFFTGELFF	TGTGCCAGCAGTTTTTTCACCGGGGAGCTGTTTTTT
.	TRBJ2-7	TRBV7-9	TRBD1	CASSLGQGTYEQYF	TGTGCCAGCAGCTTGGGACAGGGAACCTACGAGCAGTACTTC
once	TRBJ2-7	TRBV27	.	CASSPGTFTYEQYF	TGTGCCAGCAGTCCCGGGACTTTCACCTACGAGCAGTACTTC
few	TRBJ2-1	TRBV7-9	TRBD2	CASSSSGGNEQFF	TGTGCCAGCAGCTCCAGCGGGGGGAATGAGCAGTTCTTC
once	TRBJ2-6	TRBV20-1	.	CSARPWGSSGANVLTF	TGCAGTGCTAGACCATGGGGGAGCTCTGGGGCCAACGTCCTGACTTTC
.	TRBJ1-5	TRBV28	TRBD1	CASSTLKGQGPIYSNQPQHF	TGTGCCAGCAGTACGCTGAAGGGACAGGGGCCAATTTATAGCAATCAGCCCCAGCATTTT
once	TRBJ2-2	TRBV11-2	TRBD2	CASSLLGAGGGVLFF	TGTGCCAGCAGCCTGCTGGGCGCGGGAGGTGGGGTGCTGTTTTTT
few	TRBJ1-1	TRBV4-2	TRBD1	CASSQEGTVMNTEAFF	TGTGCCAGCAGCCAAGAGGGGACAGTCATGAACACTGAAGCTTTCTTT
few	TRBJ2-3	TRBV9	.	CASSVAAGLSTDTQYF	TGTGCCAGCAGCGTAGCTGCGGGGCTTAGCACAGATACGCAGTATTTT
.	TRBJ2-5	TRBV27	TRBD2	CASSSGLAGETQYF	TGTGCCAGCAGTTCGGGACTAGCTGGAGAGACCCAGTACTTC
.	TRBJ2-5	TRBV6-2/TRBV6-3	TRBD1	CASSNLQGAAETQYF	TGTGCCAGCAGTAATCTACAGGGGGCTGCAGAGACCCAGTACTTC